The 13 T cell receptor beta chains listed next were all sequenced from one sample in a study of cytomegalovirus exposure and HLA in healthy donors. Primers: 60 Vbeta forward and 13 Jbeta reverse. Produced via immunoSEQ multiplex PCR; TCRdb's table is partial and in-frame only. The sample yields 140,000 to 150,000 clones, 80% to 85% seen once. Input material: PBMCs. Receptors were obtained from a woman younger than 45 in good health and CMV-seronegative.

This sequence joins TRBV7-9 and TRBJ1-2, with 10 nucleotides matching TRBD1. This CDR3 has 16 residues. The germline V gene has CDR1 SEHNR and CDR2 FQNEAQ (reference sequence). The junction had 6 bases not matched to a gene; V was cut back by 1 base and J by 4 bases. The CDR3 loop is CASSLGDRGPFYGYTF. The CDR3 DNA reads TGTGCCAGCAGCTTAGGGGACAGGGGACCGTTCTATGGCTACACCTTC.

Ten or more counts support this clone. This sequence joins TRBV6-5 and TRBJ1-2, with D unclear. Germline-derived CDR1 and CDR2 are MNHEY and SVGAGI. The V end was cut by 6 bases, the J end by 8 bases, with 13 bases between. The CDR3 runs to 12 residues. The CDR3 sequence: CASRGGPRGYTF. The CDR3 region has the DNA TGTGCCAGCAGAGGTGGGCCGCGAGGCTACACCTTC.

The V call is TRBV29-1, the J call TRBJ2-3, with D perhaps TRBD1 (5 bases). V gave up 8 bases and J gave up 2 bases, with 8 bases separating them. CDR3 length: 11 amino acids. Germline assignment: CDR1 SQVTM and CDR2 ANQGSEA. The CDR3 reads CSSGNTDTQYF. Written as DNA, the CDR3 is TGCAGCTCAGGGAACACAGATACGCAGTATTTT.

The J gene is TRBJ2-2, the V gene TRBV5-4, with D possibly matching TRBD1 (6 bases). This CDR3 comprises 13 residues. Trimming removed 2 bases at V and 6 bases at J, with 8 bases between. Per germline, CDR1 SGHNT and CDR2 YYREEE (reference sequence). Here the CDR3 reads CASSFRGPGELFF. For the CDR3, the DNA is TGTGCCAGCAGCTTCAGGGGTCCCGGGGAGCTGTTTTTT. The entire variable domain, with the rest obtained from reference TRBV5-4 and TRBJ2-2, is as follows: ETGVTQSPTHLIKTRGQQVTLRCSSQSGHNTVSWYQQALGQGPQFIFQYYREEENGRGNFPPRFSGLQFPNYSSELNVNALELDDSALYLCASSFRGPGELFFGEGSRLTVL.

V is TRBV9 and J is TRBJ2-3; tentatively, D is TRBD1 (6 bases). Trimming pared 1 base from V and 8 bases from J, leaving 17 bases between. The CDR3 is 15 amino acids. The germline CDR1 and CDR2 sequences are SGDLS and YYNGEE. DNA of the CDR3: TGTGCCAGCAGCGTATTGGGGCAGGGGAAAGGTACGCAGTATTTT. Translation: CASSVLGQGKGTQYF.

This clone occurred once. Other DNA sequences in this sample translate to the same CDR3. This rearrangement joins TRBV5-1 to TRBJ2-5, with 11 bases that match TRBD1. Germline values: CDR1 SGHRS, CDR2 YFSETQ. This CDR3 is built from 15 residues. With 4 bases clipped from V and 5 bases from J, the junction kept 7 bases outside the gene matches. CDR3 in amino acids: CASSEGQGAGETQYF. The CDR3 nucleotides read TGCGCCAGCAGCGAAGGACAGGGGGCGGGGGAGACCCAGTACTTC.

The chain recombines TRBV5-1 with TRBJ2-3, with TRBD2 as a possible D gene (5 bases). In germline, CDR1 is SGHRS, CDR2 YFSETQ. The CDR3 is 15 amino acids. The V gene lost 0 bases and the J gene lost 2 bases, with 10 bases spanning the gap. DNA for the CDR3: TGCGCCAGCAGCTTGGATGACTACCACACAGATACGCAGTATTTT. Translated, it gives CASSLDDYHTDTQYF.

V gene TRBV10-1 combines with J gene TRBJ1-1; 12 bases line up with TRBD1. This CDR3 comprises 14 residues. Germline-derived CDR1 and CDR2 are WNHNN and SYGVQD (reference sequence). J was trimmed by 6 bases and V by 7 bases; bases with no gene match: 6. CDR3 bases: TGCGCCAGCACCGTGGGACAGGGGGCCTCTGAAGCTTTCTTT. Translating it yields CASTVGQGASEAFF.

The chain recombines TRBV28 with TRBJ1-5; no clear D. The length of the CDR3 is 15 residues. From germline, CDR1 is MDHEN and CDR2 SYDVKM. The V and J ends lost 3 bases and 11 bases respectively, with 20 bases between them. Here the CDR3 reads CASSFPGRPSSTQHF. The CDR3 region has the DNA TGTGCCAGCAGTTTTCCTGGCAGGCCGAGTTCGACCCAGCATTTT.

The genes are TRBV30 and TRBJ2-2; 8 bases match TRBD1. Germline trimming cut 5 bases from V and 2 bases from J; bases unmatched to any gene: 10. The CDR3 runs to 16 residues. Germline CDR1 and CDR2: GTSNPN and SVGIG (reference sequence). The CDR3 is CAWEGRTGYNTGELFF. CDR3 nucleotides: TGTGCCTGGGAGGGTAGGACAGGGTATAACACCGGGGAGCTGTTTTTT.

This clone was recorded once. CDR3 in amino acids: CASMTSGSHEQYF. CDR3 sequence (DNA): TGTGCCAGCATGACTAGCGGGAGCCACGAGCAGTACTTC. This rearrangement joins TRBV7-9 to TRBJ2-7, with 12 bases fitting TRBD2. Germline CDR1 and CDR2: SEHNR and FQNEAQ (reference sequence). This CDR3 region has 13 residues. With V trimmed by 7 bases and J by 5 bases, 3 bases remained unmatched.

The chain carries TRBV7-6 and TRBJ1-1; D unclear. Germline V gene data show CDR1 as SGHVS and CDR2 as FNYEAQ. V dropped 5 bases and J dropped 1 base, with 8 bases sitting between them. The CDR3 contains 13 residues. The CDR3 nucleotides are TGTGCCAGCAGCGGAGGGCCGAACACTGAAGCTTTCTTT. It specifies CASSGGPNTEAFF.

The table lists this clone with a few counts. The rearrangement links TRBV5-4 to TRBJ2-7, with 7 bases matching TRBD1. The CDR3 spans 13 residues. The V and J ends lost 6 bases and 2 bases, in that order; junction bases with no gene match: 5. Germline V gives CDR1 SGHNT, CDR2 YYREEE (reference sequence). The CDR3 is CASKPTGPYEQYF. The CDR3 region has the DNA TGTGCCAGCAAGCCGACAGGGCCCTACGAGCAGTACTTC.